This TCR beta chain was sequenced in a study of blood T cell repertoires in COVID-19. Authors' analysis steps: It was from reference gene primer amplification that nucleated cell counts were estimated. Repertoires were generated with immunoSEQ multiplex PCR, while TCRdb's copy carries only in-frame clones and drops some. Clonal size and the V and J genes are those of that table, whereas D and trimming came from the DNA. The data hold over 65,000 clones, with about nine tenths observed a single time. V dropped 3 bases and J dropped 9 bases, with 9 bases sitting between them. Germline V lookup: CDR1 MDHEN, CDR2 SYDVKM. CDR3 length equals 12 residues.

The V gene is TRBV28, the J gene TRBJ2-4; TRBD1 is a possible D gene (6 bases). This sequence was found in a man aged 45-65 years with active or convalescent COVID-19. Input material: peripheral blood. The CDR3 DNA reads TGTGCCAGCAGTTTCACAGGGCGCATTCAGTACTTC. Translated: CASSFTGRIQYF.